This is a list of T cell receptor beta chains from one sample in a study of blood T cells in healthy people across ages. TCRdb re-derived calls from the 5' RACE reads in MiXCR, one entry per CDR3 protein. The sample has 800,000 to 950,000 distinct CDR3 sequences, roughly 48% seen once. Sequencing was performed on blood. The receptors derive from a man in his thirties or forties in good health. CDR3s include the opening cysteine and the closing phenylalanine or tryptophan. A D gene is named only where the DNA matches it firmly. Some rows have no size entry. The others give once, few or many, or a class for an expanded clone.

>.|TRBV28|.|16|TRBJ2-7
TGTGCCAGCAGCTCCCTAACTTGGGTCCTATCCTACGAGCAGTACTTC
CASSSLTWVLSYEQYF
>TRBD1|TRBV12-3/TRBV12-4|.|15|TRBJ2-7
TGTGCCAGCAGTTGGGGGACAGGGGGCTACAATGAGCAGTACTTC
CASSWGTGGYNEQYF
>TRBD1|TRBV5-1|.|14|TRBJ2-3
TGCGCCAGCCGCCAACAGGGGTACACAGATACGCAGTATTTT
CASRQQGYTDTQYF
>TRBD1|TRBV7-2|.|15|TRBJ1-4
TGTGCCAGCAGCTTAGGCGGGACAGGCAATGAAAAACTGTTTTTT
CASSLGGTGNEKLFF
>TRBD1|TRBV9|.|17|TRBJ2-3
TGTGCCAGCAGCGCCCCCCCTGGACAGGACCTCACAGATACGCAGTATTTT
CASSAPPGQDLTDTQYF
>.|TRBV3-1|.|11|TRBJ1-2
TGTGCCAGCAGCCAAGTGACGGACTACATCTTC
CASSQVTDYIF
>.|TRBV6-1|.|17|TRBJ1-5
TGTGCCAGCAGTGAATTACGCAGGGGATATAGCAATCAGCCCCAGCATTTT
CASSELRRGYSNQPQHF
>.|TRBV20-1|.|13|TRBJ2-7
TGCAGTGCTAGGTTCAGGGTTGATTACGAGCAGTACTTC
CSARFRVDYEQYF
>.|TRBV29-1|.|13|TRBJ1-1
TGCAGCGCCCCTCGGGGAGAAGGGTCTGAAGCTTTCTTT
CSAPRGEGSEAFF
>TRBD2|TRBV2|few|16|TRBJ2-1
TGTGCCAGCAGCCGAACCGGACTAGCGGGGATCAATGAGCAGTTCTTC
CASSRTGLAGINEQFF
>TRBD2|TRBV9|.|15|TRBJ2-1
TGTGCCAGCAGCCCCCTACTAGCGAATAACAATGAGCAGTTCTTC
CASSPLLANNNEQFF
>.|TRBV11-2|.|15|TRBJ1-4
TGTGCCAGCAGCTTAGGACGGGGGAGAGGTGAAAAACTGTTTTTT
CASSLGRGRGEKLFF
>.|TRBV27|.|14|TRBJ1-1
TGTGCCAGCAGTGCACGGACAGCGAACACTGAAGCTTTCTTT
CASSARTANTEAFF
>TRBD1|TRBV12-3/TRBV12-4|few|14|TRBJ1-5
TGTGCCAGCAGTGGGACAGGGAGTCTACAGCCCCAGCATTTT
CASSGTGSLQPQHF
>.|TRBV20-1|.|15|TRBJ2-7
TGCAGTGCTAGTCCCCCGGGGGCACTATCCTACGAGCAGTACTTC
CSASPPGALSYEQYF
>.|TRBV9|few|14|TRBJ2-7
TGTGCCAGCAGCGTCGGGACGGCCTCCTACGAGCAGTACTTC
CASSVGTASYEQYF
>TRBD2|TRBV6-2/TRBV6-3|.|16|TRBJ2-1
TGTGCCAGCAACCGACTAGCGGGGGGTCCCTACAATGAGCAGTTCTTC
CASNRLAGGPYNEQFF
>TRBD2|TRBV27|.|18|TRBJ2-3
TGTGCCAGCGGTTTGGTGGATTTGGGACTAGGCGGCCCAGATACGCAGTATTTT
CASGLVDLGLGGPDTQYF
>TRBD2|TRBV7-9|.|14|TRBJ2-5
TGTGCCAGCACCATGTCCGGGGGGCAAGAGACCCAGTACTTC
CASTMSGGQETQYF
>.|TRBV7-2|.|14|TRBJ1-2
TGTGCCAGCAGCTTAGCGACAACTAACTATGGCTACACCTTC
CASSLATTNYGYTF
>.|TRBV25-1|once|15|TRBJ1-4
TGTGCCAGCAGTGAATATACATTAACTGGTGAAAAACTGTTTTTT
CASSEYTLTGEKLFF
>.|TRBV24-1|once|15|TRBJ2-5
TGTGCCACCAGTGATTTTGACTCGTACCAAGAGACCCAGTACTTC
CATSDFDSYQETQYF
>.|TRBV6-5|.|15|TRBJ2-1
TGTGCCAGCAGTTACTCCTCGGGGGACCAAGAGACCCAGTTCTTC
CASSYSSGDQETQFF
>.|TRBV10-3|few|11|TRBJ2-7
TGTGCCATCAGTGCTGAGGGGCAGCAGTACTTC
CAISAEGQQYF
>.|TRBV11-1|few|17|TRBJ2-1
TGTGCCAGCAGCTTGGCGGCAGGGGAAGGCTCCTACAATGAGCAGTTCTTC
CASSLAAGEGSYNEQFF
>.|TRBV7-2|.|13|TRBJ1-2
TGTGCCAGCAGCCCCGGAATGAACTATGGCTACACCTTC
CASSPGMNYGYTF